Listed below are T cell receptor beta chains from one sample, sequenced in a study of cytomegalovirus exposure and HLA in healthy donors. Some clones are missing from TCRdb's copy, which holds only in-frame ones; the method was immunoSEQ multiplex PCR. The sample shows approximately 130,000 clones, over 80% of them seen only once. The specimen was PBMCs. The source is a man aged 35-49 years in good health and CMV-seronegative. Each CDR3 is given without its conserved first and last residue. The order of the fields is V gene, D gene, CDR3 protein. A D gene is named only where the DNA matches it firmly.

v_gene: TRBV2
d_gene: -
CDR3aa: ASLGLRYGYT

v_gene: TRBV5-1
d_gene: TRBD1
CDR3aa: ASSSTGTGNRNTEAF

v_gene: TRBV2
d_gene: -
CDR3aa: ASMGGQNTEAF

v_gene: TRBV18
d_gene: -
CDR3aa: ASSTSTALNTEAF

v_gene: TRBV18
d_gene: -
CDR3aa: ASSPPTVGEKLF

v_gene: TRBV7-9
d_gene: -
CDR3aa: ASSQMGHSSYEQY

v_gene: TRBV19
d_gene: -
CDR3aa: ASSIASGSPPVGQF

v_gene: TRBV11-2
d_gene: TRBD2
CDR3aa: ASSLVNGGTEQF

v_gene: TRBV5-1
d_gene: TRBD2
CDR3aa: ASSLPSGSYEQF

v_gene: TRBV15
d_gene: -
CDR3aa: ATSRVGGEYSNQPQH

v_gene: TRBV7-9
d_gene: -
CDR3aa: ASSPPGPYGTTNYGYT

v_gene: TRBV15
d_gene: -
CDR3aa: ATSSPPPRGAHGYT

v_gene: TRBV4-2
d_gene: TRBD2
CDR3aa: ASSQRGPGLAGVYEQY

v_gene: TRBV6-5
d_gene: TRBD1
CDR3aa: ASSYQSSTGFETQY

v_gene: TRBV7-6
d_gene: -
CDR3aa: ASSYRVAGQETQY

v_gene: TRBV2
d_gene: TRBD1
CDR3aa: ASSSFYGQGKGYT

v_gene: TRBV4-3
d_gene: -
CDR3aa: ASTIDRESSYNEQF

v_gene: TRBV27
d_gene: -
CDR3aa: ASSFLGGDGYT

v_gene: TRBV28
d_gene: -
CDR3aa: ASSSRQSGTPLH

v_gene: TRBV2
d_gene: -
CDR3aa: ASRENSYEQY

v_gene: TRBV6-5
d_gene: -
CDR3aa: ASNGGAQNSPLH

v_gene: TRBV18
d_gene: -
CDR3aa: ASSPLEGQPQH

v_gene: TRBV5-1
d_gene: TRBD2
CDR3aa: ASSSPGPAGGYEQY

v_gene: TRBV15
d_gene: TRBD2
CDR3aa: ATSKRRVAGAFLNEQF

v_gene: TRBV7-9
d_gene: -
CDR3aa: SSTQSGDTEAF

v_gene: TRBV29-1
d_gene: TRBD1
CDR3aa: SVEGQGENTEAF

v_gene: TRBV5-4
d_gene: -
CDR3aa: ASSLAGDLRSPLH

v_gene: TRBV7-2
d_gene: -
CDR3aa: ASSERRGISTDTQY

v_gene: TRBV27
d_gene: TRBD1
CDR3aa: ASSPGWTGDGYT

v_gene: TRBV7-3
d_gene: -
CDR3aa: AIGSGSPNTEAF

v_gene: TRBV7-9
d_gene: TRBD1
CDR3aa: SSSSPDRVWF

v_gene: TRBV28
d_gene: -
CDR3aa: ASNPGGFEKLF

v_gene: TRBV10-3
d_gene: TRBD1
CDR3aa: AIRQGDREQY

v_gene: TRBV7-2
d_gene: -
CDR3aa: ASSFGTRGYT

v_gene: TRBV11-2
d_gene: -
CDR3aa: ASSLSQSYRTGDSYEQY

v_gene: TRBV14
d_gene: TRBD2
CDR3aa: ASSQALAGGLRELF

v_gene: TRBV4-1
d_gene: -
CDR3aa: ASRDIRRAGNTIY

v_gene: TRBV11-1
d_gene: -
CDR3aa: ASSLGWGDSNEQF

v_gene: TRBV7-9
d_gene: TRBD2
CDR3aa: ASSLSTSGGTSTDTQY

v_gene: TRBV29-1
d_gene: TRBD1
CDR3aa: SEHRGLSTDTQY

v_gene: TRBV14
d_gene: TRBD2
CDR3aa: ASSRISGIVGTDTQY

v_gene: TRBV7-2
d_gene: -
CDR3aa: ASSLVGGGLDTQY

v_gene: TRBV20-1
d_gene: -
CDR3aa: SGQRGTEAF

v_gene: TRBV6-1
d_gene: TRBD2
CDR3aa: ASSDPSGRAYNEQF

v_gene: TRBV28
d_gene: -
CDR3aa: ASSFWTVYGYT

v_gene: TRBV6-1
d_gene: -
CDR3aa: ASRASGGTAEQY